The 17 T cell receptor beta chains reported below all come from one sample, sequenced in a study of T cells in Graves' hyperthyroidism and ophthalmopathy. Template material for amplifying TCR beta CDR3 regions consisted of RNA transcripts. When the TCR CDR3 underwent first-round RT-PCR, the HTBI primer set was used. TCRdb used MiXCR to reprocess the multiplex PCR reads, holding one entry per CDR3 protein. The repertoire holds 500,000 to 600,000 distinct CDR3 sequences, with more than 45% as singletons. Sequenced: peripheral blood or thyroid tissue (not recorded which). All receptors come from an adult woman with Graves' disease, either hyperthyroidism or ophthalmopathy (not recorded which).

The chain recombines TRBV20-1 with TRBJ1-2; a possible D gene is TRBD1 (6 bases). The CDR3 is 15 amino acids. CDR1 and CDR2 (germline): DFQATT, SNEGSKA (reference sequence). V was clipped by 5 bases and J by 8 bases, with 24 bases between them. The CDR3, as DNA: TGCAGTGCTGGGAGACAGGTCCTAACTCTGGGGGGCTACACCTTC. This codes for CSAGRQVLTLGGYTF.

This clonotype was seen many times. The V and J genes are TRBV19 and TRBJ2-2, with 9 positions matching TRBD1. CDR3 size: 16 residues. Germline assignment: CDR1 LNHDA and CDR2 SQIVND (reference sequence). V shed 1 base, J shed 1 base, and the junction held 1 base outside the gene matches. The CDR3 spells CASSIADRGNTGELFF. CDR3 DNA sequence: TGTGCCAGTAGTATAGCGGACAGGGGGAACACCGGGGAGCTGTTTTTT.

This clonotype was observed at least ten times. This chain connects TRBV7-2 to TRBJ2-7; D gene unclear. Germline V lookup: CDR1 SGHTA, CDR2 FQGNSA. Deletions cut 2 bases from V and 2 bases from J, with 10 bases between. The CDR3 runs 14 residues. CDR3 residues: CASSLRVSAYEQYF. CDR3 nucleotides: TGTGCCAGCAGCTTACGGGTTTCCGCCTACGAGCAGTACTTC.

The chain joins TRBV11-2 to TRBJ1-1, with 8 bases matching TRBD1. The CDR3 has 15 residues. Germline V lookup: CDR1 SGHAT, CDR2 FQNNGV. Germline trimming cut 5 bases from V and 4 bases from J; bases unmatched to any gene: 9. The CDR3 nucleotides read TGTGCCAGCAGCCAAGGGACAGGTGACCTCACTGAAGCTTTCTTT. Translated, it gives CASSQGTGDLTEAFF.

At least ten counts were recorded for this clonotype. The J gene is TRBJ2-2, the V gene TRBV12-3 or TRBV12-4; 8 bases map to TRBD2. The CDR3 is made up of 15 amino acids. V lost 7 bases and J lost 8; bases outside the gene matches: 12. The CDR3 sequence is CASTTPLAARGELFF. CDR3 bases: TGTGCCAGCACTACCCCACTAGCGGCGCGGGGGGAGCTGTTTTTT.

This clonotype showed up many times. The chain recombines TRBV12-3 or TRBV12-4 with TRBJ1-5, with D unresolved. CDR3 length: 15 residues. Between the trimmed V and J ends, which lost 1 base and 7 bases, there was a span of 14 bases. This CDR3 is CASSLDQGRGQPQHF. The CDR3, as DNA: TGTGCCAGCAGTTTAGACCAAGGGAGAGGCCAGCCCCAGCATTTT.

On this clonotype itself: A read error may produce the germline difference seen at one junction end. The chain joins TRBV11-2 to TRBJ1-1; 7 bases fit TRBD1. The germline V gene has CDR1 SGHAT and CDR2 FQNNGV. This CDR3 spans 14 amino acids. CDR3 protein: CASSLPRDSLEAFF. The CDR3 DNA sequence: TGCGCCAGCAGCTTGCCCCGGGACAGCCTAGAAGCTTTCTTT. The complete variable domain, with remaining parts taken from reference TRBV11-2 and TRBJ1-1, reads EAGVAQSPRYKIIEKRQSVAFWCNPISGHATLYWYQQILGQGPKLLIQFQNNGVVDDSQLPKDRFSAERLKGVDSTLKIQPAKLEDSAVYLCASSLPRDSLEAFFGQGTRLTVV.

A note on this clonotype: This may stem from a read error, because a much larger clone lies one nucleotide away. Without the conserved terminal phenylalanine or tryptophan, this CDR3 likely stems from a read error. This chain links TRBV12-3 or TRBV12-4 with TRBJ2-2; tentatively, D is TRBD1 or TRBD2 (5 bases each). The V and J ends lost 7 bases and 6 bases respectively, with 18 bases between them. The CDR3 length is 15 residues. In nucleotides, the CDR3 is TGTGCCAGCACCATGGGGGTAGGGATTTCCGGGGAGCTGTTTCTT. Translation: CASTMGVGISGELFL.

The chain couples TRBV7-9 to TRBJ1-4; D ambiguous. V was pared by 5 bases and J by 7 bases, with 20 bases between. The CDR3 is 16 residues long. Germline V gene lookup returns CDR1 SEHNR and CDR2 FQNEAQ (reference sequence). The CDR3 loop is CASSQRSAPGSEKLFF. The CDR3 DNA sequence: TGTGCCAGCAGCCAGAGGTCGGCACCAGGATCTGAAAAACTGTTTTTT.

The V gene is TRBV11-2, the J gene TRBJ2-5; 8 bases match TRBD2. V shed 5 bases, J shed 4 bases, and the junction held 9 bases outside the gene matches. In germline, CDR1 is SGHAT, CDR2 FQNNGV. CDR3 length: 15 amino acids. In DNA, the CDR3 is TGTGCCAGCAGCGGGACTAGGGGAGGGCCAGAGACCCAGTACTTC. As protein: CASSGTRGGPETQYF. Drawing the rest from reference TRBV11-2 and TRBJ2-5, the complete variable domain is EAGVAQSPRYKIIEKRQSVAFWCNPISGHATLYWYQQILGQGPKLLIQFQNNGVVDDSQLPKDRFSAERLKGVDSTLKIQPAKLEDSAVYLCASSGTRGGPETQYFGPGTRLLVL.

This clonotype was recorded a few times. The chain joins TRBV5-6 to TRBJ2-2, with 7 bases that match TRBD2. V shed 2 bases and J 4 bases; nucleotides not matched to a gene: 29. This CDR3 is 23 amino acids long. CDR1 is SGHDT and CDR2 is YYEEEE in the germline V gene. The CDR3 region has the DNA TGTGCCAGCAGCTTTATAGGGGCTGCGGGGGAGGGTATTAACGAACACGGCACCGGGGAGCTGTTTTTT. Protein: CASSFIGAAGEGINEHGTGELFF. The full variable domain, rest sourced from reference TRBV5-6 and TRBJ2-2, is DAGVTQSPTHLIKTRGQQVTLRCSPKSGHDTVSWYQQALGQGPQFIFQYYEEEERQRGNFPDRFSGHQFPNYSSELNVNALLLGDSALYLCASSFIGAAGEGINEHGTGELFFGEGSRLTVL.

Concerning this clonotype: At one end, the junction sequence differs from germline, possibly due to a read error. This rearrangement joins TRBV7-2 to TRBJ1-4; D is uncertain. CDR1 and CDR2 (germline): SGHTA, FQGNSA. The CDR3 length is 14 residues. CDR3 DNA sequence: TGCGCCAGCAGCCAAGGGTCTCGACGGGAAAAACTGTTTTTT. Residues: CASSQGSRREKLFF.

On this clonotype: An end of the junction does not agree with germline; a read error may underlie this. The chain combines TRBV12-3 or TRBV12-4 with TRBJ2-2, with 10 positions matching TRBD2. This CDR3 region has 15 residues. CDR3 loop: CAGSPSGSGTGELFF. In nucleotides, the CDR3 is TGTGCCGGCAGTCCTAGCGGGAGCGGGACCGGGGAGCTGTTTTTT.

The V call is TRBV10-2, the J call TRBJ2-1, with 14 bases aligning to TRBD2. Germline assignment: CDR1 WSHSY and CDR2 SAAADI. Germline trimming cut 11 bases from V and 1 base from J; bases unmatched to any gene: 10. This CDR3 is 17 amino acids long. The CDR3 here is CACKGLAGEGSYNEQFF. The CDR3 nucleotides are TGCGCCTGCAAGGGACTAGCGGGAGAGGGTTCCTACAATGAGCAGTTCTTC.

This clonotype has ten or more counts. The chain links TRBV11-2 to TRBJ1-1; the D is unclear. The germline V gene has CDR1 SGHAT and CDR2 FQNNGV. The CDR3 totals 13 residues. V lost 5 bases, J lost 1 base, and 8 bases lay in between. The CDR3 spells CASSLPGNTEAFF. The DNA for the CDR3 is TGTGCCAGCAGCCTCCCAGGGAACACTGAAGCTTTCTTT.

The chain combines TRBV20-1 with TRBJ1-5; TRBD1 agrees at 7 bases. The length of the CDR3 is 15 residues. With 3 bases clipped from V and 11 bases from J, the junction kept 16 bases outside the gene matches. Per the germline V gene, CDR1 is DFQATT and CDR2 is SNEGSKA (reference sequence). In nucleotides, the CDR3 is TGCAGTGCTAGGGACACAGGGGCCACCAGGTTAACCCAGCATTTT. This gives the protein CSARDTGATRLTQHF.

This clonotype was seen a few times. V is TRBV18 and J is TRBJ1-1; D might be TRBD1 (5 bases). Trimming removed 6 bases at V and 4 bases at J, with 15 bases between. Germline V gene data show CDR1 as KGHSH and CDR2 as LQKENI. The CDR3 loop spans 14 amino acids. This CDR3 is CASSEGWGGTEAFF. The CDR3 DNA follows: TGTGCCAGCTCCGAGGGTTGGGGCGGCACTGAAGCTTTCTTT.